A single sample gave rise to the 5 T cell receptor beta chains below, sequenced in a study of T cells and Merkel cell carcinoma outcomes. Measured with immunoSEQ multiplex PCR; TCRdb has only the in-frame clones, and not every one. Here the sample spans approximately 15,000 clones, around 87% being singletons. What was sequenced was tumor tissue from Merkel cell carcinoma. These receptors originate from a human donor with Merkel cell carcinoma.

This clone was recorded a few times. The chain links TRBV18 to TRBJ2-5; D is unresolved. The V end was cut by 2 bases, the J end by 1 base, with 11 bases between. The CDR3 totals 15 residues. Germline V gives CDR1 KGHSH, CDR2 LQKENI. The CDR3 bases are TGTGCCAGCTCACCAATTTGGACGGGCCAAGAGACCCAGTACTTC. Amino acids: CASSPIWTGQETQYF.

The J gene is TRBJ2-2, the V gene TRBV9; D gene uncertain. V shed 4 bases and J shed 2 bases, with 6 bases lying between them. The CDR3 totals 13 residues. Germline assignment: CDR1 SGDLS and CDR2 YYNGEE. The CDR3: CASSPYNTGELFF. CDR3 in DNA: TGTGCCAGCAGCCCCTATAACACCGGGGAGCTGTTTTTT.

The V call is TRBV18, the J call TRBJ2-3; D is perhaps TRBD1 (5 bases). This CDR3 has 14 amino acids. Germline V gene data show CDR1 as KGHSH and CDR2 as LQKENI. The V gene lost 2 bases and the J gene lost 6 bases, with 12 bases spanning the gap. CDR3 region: CASSPSRVGDTQYF. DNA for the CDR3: TGTGCCAGCTCACCAAGCAGGGTGGGTGATACGCAGTATTTT.

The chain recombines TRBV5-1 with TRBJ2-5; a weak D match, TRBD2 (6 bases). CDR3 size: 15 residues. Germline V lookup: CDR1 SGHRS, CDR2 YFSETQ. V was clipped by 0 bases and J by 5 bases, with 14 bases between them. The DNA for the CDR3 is TGCGCCAGCAGCTTGGGTACTAGCAGTTGGGAGACCCAGTACTTC. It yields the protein CASSLGTSSWETQYF.

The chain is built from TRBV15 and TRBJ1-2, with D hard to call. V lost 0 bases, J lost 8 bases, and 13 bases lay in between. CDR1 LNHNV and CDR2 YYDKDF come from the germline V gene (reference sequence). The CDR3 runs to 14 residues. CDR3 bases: TGTGCCACCAGCAGAGAGAATCCGGGCGGAGGCTACACCTTC. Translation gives CATSRENPGGGYTF.